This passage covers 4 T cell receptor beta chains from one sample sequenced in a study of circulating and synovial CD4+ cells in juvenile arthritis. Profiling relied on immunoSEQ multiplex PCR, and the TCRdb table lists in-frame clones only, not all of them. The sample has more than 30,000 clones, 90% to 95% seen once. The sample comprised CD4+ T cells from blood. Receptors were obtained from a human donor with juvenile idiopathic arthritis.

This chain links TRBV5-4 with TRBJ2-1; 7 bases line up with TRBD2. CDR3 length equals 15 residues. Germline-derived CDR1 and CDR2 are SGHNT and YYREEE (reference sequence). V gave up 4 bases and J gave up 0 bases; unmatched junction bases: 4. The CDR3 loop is CASSNGTNSYNEQFF. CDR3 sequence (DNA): TGTGCCAGCAGCAACGGGACTAACTCCTACAATGAGCAGTTCTTC. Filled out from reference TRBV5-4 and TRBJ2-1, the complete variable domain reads ETGVTQSPTHLIKTRGQQVTLRCSSQSGHNTVSWYQQALGQGPQFIFQYYREEENGRGNFPPRFSGLQFPNYSSELNVNALELDDSALYLCASSNGTNSYNEQFFGPGTRLTVL.

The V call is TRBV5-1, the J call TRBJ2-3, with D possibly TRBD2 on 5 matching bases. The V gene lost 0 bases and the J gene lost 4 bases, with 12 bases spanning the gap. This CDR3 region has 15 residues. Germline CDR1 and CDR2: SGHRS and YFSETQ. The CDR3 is CASSLAASLADTQYF. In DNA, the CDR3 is TGCGCCAGCAGCTTGGCCGCTAGCTTGGCAGATACGCAGTATTTT.

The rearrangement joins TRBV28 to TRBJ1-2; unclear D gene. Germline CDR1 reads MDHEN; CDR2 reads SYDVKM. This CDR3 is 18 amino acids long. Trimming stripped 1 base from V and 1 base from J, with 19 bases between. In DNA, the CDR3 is TGTGCCAGCAGTTTATTTACGGAGACTACAGCGTTTAACTATGGCTACACCTTC. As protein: CASSLFTETTAFNYGYTF.

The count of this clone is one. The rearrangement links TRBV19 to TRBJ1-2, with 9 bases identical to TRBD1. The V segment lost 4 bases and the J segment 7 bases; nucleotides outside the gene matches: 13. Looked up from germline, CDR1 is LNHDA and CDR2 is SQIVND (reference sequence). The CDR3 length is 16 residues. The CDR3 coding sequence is TGTGCCAGTAGTACCTACTCCACAGGGGGCCGTCGTGGCTACACCTTC. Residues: CASSTYSTGGRRGYTF.